This is a list of T cell receptor beta chains from one sample in a study of blood T cell repertoires in COVID-19. Some clones are missing from TCRdb's copy, which holds only in-frame ones; the method was immunoSEQ multiplex PCR. In the table there are about 120,000 clones, 75% to 90% of which are singletons. Sequenced input: peripheral blood. The receptors originated from a woman in her fifties or sixties with COVID-19, enrolled during active disease. CDR3s include the opening cysteine and the closing phenylalanine or tryptophan. The D gene is left open where the match is weak. Rows give clone size only sometimes, using once, few, many, or a class for an expanded clone.

j_call	v_call	clone_size	d_call	cdr3_aa	cdr3_nt
TRBJ1-4	TRBV19	.	.	CASHYRTEINEKLFF	TGTGCCAGCCACTACAGGACGGAAATCAATGAAAAACTGTTTTTT
TRBJ1-1	TRBV9	.	TRBD1	CASSVRTGGTEAFF	TGTGCCAGCAGCGTTAGGACAGGGGGGACTGAAGCTTTCTTT
TRBJ1-2	TRBV19	.	TRBD1	CASSSARDRYGYTF	TGTGCCAGTAGTTCTGCCCGGGACAGGTATGGCTACACCTTC
TRBJ1-1	TRBV10-2	.	.	CASSENGPGEAFF	TGCGCCAGCAGTGAGAATGGCCCGGGAGAAGCTTTCTTT
TRBJ1-6	TRBV7-9	once	.	CASSLASGPGRNSPLHF	TGTGCCAGCAGCTTAGCATCAGGTCCAGGGAGGAATTCACCCCTCCACTTT
TRBJ2-1	TRBV3-1/TRBV3-2	.	TRBD2	CASSQGHRGGALNEQFF	TGTGCCAGCAGCCAAGGGCATCGCGGGGGGGCCCTCAATGAGCAGTTCTTC
TRBJ2-1	TRBV12-3/TRBV12-4	.	TRBD1	CATHRGAYNEQFF	TGTGCCACCCACAGGGGGGCCTACAATGAGCAGTTCTTC
TRBJ1-4	TRBV5-4	.	TRBD1	CASSPRQGEREKLFF	TGTGCCAGCAGCCCCAGACAGGGCGAACGTGAAAAACTGTTTTTT
TRBJ2-2	TRBV19	.	.	CASSIGWVQGPTGELFF	TGTGCCAGTAGTATAGGGTGGGTCCAGGGCCCCACCGGGGAGCTGTTTTTT
TRBJ1-1	TRBV24-1	.	TRBD1	CATSDSRTGGTEAFF	TGTGCCACCAGTGATTCCCGGACAGGCGGGACTGAAGCTTTCTTT
TRBJ2-1	TRBV7-9	.	TRBD1	CASSSLPGTGEQNEQFF	TGTGCCAGCAGTTCACTTCCCGGGACAGGGGAACAGAATGAGCAGTTCTTC
TRBJ1-5	TRBV7-6	.	TRBD1	CASSSDRGYSNQPQHF	TGTGCCAGCAGCTCAGACAGGGGCTATAGCAATCAGCCCCAGCATTTT
TRBJ2-5	TRBV27	.	.	CASSHRGRPETQYF	TGTGCCAGCAGTCACCGAGGGCGTCCGGAGACCCAGTACTTC
TRBJ2-5	TRBV7-9	.	.	CASSSWGRGEETQYF	TGTGCCAGCAGCTCCTGGGGCAGGGGAGAAGAGACCCAGTACTTC
TRBJ1-5	TRBV2	.	TRBD1	CASREQGLHNQPQHF	TGTGCCAGCAGGGAACAGGGGCTTCACAATCAGCCCCAGCATTTT
TRBJ2-2	TRBV20-1	once	TRBD2	CSASVAGGGTGELFF	TGCAGTGCTAGTGTGGCGGGGGGCGGCACCGGGGAGCTGTTTTTT
TRBJ2-3	TRBV18	.	TRBD1	CASSPFSPGQGRDTQYF	TGTGCCAGCTCACCATTTTCCCCGGGACAGGGGAGGGATACGCAGTATTTT
TRBJ1-1	TRBV6-5	.	.	CASTEQGRDTEAFF	TGTGCCAGCACCGAACAGGGAAGGGACACTGAAGCTTTCTTT
TRBJ2-3	TRBV7-9	.	TRBD1	CASSFPPDRVHTQYF	TGTGCCAGCAGCTTTCCCCCGGACAGGGTTCATACGCAGTATTTT
TRBJ1-5	TRBV2	.	TRBD1	CASSPGGYGNQPQHF	TGTGCCAGCAGCCCAGGGGGCTATGGCAATCAGCCCCAGCATTTT
TRBJ1-1	TRBV12-5	.	.	CASGLGMRGWGEAFF	TGTGCTAGTGGTTTGGGGATGAGAGGGTGGGGTGAAGCTTTCTTT
TRBJ2-2	TRBV10-3	.	.	CAISERGQQSTGELFF	TGTGCCATCAGTGAAAGAGGACAGCAATCCACCGGGGAGCTGTTTTTT
TRBJ1-1	TRBV3-1/TRBV3-2	.	.	CASSQDYRVSEAFF	TGTGCCAGCAGCCAAGACTACAGGGTCTCCGAAGCTTTCTTT
TRBJ1-1	TRBV7-8	.	TRBD1	CASSTLHTGGWEAFF	TGTGCCAGCAGCACCCTCCATACAGGGGGCTGGGAAGCTTTCTTT
TRBJ2-7	TRBV7-2	.	TRBD2	CASSFRTAGGSEQYF	TGTGCCAGCAGCTTTCGGACAGCGGGGGGCTCCGAGCAGTACTTC
TRBJ1-2	TRBV29-1	.	TRBD1	CSVTARGNRNYGYTF	TGCAGCGTTACGGCCAGGGGGAATCGTAACTATGGCTACACCTTC
TRBJ1-2	TRBV19	.	.	CASSIARQTYGYTF	TGTGCCAGTAGTATAGCTCGACAGACCTATGGCTACACCTTC
TRBJ2-3	TRBV5-1	.	TRBD2	CASSDGTSGNTQYF	TGCGCCAGCAGCGACGGGACTAGCGGAAATACGCAGTATTTT
TRBJ1-5	TRBV4-2	.	TRBD1	CASSQGRQGLGSNQPQHF	TGTGCCAGCAGCCAAGGTAGACAGGGGTTGGGGAGCAATCAGCCCCAGCATTTT
TRBJ2-3	TRBV4-1	.	TRBD2	CASSRLSMGGSTDTQYF	TGCGCCAGCAGTCGGCTCTCTATGGGGGGGTCGACAGATACGCAGTATTTT
TRBJ1-5	TRBV19	few	TRBD1	CASSILGGQGDQPQHF	TGTGCCAGTAGTATACTAGGCGGACAGGGTGATCAGCCCCAGCATTTT
TRBJ1-2	TRBV28	.	.	CASRGENYGYTF	TGTGCCAGCAGGGGAGAGAACTATGGCTACACCTTC
TRBJ1-4	TRBV2	.	TRBD1	CASSESGTGGGEKLFF	TGTGCCAGCAGTGAATCCGGGACAGGGGGAGGTGAAAAACTGTTTTTT
TRBJ2-3	TRBV27	.	TRBD2	CASSLWGLGTDTQYF	TGTGCCAGCAGTTTATGGGGACTAGGCACAGATACGCAGTATTTT
TRBJ2-2	TRBV6-5	once	TRBD2	CASSLLATNTGELFF	TGTGCCAGCAGCCTACTAGCGACGAACACCGGGGAGCTGTTTTTT
TRBJ2-1	TRBV5-1	.	TRBD2	CASSFTSGGFEQFF	TGCGCCAGCAGCTTTACTAGCGGGGGGTTTGAGCAGTTCTTC
TRBJ2-7	TRBV6-5	.	.	CASSYSPAYEQYF	TGTGCCAGCAGTTACTCTCCGGCCTACGAGCAGTACTTC
TRBJ2-3	TRBV7-2	.	.	CASSLRQAGGTDTQYF	TGTGCCAGCAGCCTTCGACAGGCCGGGGGCACAGATACGCAGTATTTT
TRBJ2-5	TRBV5-1	few	TRBD1	CASSLTGGEETQYF	TGCGCCAGCAGCTTGACAGGGGGTGAAGAGACCCAGTACTTC
TRBJ1-6	TRBV6-2/TRBV6-3	.	TRBD1	CASSSTRTGGYNSPLHF	TGTGCCAGCAGTTCAACCCGGACAGGAGGTTATAATTCACCCCTCCACTTT
TRBJ2-7	TRBV7-6	.	.	CASSLVGTTAYEQYF	TGTGCCAGCAGCTTAGTCGGGACAACAGCCTACGAGCAGTACTTC
TRBJ1-3	TRBV7-8	.	.	CASSLVAGATVDTIYF	TGTGCCAGCAGCTTAGTGGCAGGGGCGACGGTAGACACCATATATTTT
TRBJ1-4	TRBV23-1	.	.	CASSQCVDSTNEKLFF	TGCGCCAGCAGTCAATGTGTAGACTCAACTAATGAAAAACTGTTTTTT
TRBJ2-1	TRBV2	few	TRBD2	CASSDWTSGDHNEQFF	TGTGCCAGCAGTGATTGGACTAGCGGGGACCACAATGAGCAGTTCTTC
TRBJ2-5	TRBV27	.	TRBD1	CASSKTGRGQETQYF	TGTGCCAGCAGTAAGACAGGGAGAGGCCAAGAGACCCAGTACTTC
TRBJ2-1	TRBV7-3	.	.	CASSPQPRSYNEQFF	TGTGCCAGCAGTCCACAACCCCGAAGCTACAATGAGCAGTTCTTC
TRBJ1-5	TRBV2	.	.	CASSDLGGVYQPQHF	TGTGCCAGCAGTGATTTAGGAGGGGTCTACCAGCCCCAGCATTTT
TRBJ2-2	TRBV9	few	TRBD1	CASRRQGTNTGELFF	TGTGCCAGCAGGCGACAGGGAACGAACACCGGGGAGCTGTTTTTT
TRBJ1-3	TRBV4-1	.	.	CASSRKDSGSGNTIYF	TGCGCCAGCAGCCGCAAGGACAGCGGCTCTGGAAACACCATATATTTT
TRBJ1-2	TRBV3-1/TRBV3-2	.	TRBD1	CASSHDRGRPNYGYTF	TGTGCCAGCAGCCATGACAGGGGGCGCCCTAACTATGGCTACACCTTC
TRBJ1-1	TRBV19	.	.	CASWGAGTLNTEAFF	TGTGCCAGTTGGGGTGCCGGGACATTGAACACTGAAGCTTTCTTT
TRBJ1-1	TRBV27	.	.	CASSLVESTEAFF	TGTGCCAGCAGTTTAGTGGAGTCCACTGAAGCTTTCTTT
TRBJ2-7	TRBV7-3	.	TRBD1	CASSLRPGGSYEQYF	TGTGCCAGCAGCTTAAGGCCAGGGGGTTCCTACGAGCAGTACTTC
TRBJ2-1	TRBV2	once	.	CASSGGLNPFF	TGTGCCAGCAGTGGGGGCCTTAATCCGTTCTTC